The 2 T cell receptor beta chains below all came from one sample that was sequenced in a study of CD8+ T cells in alopecia areata. RNA, once extracted, was reverse transcribed into cDNA for use as the sequencing template. The table came from immunoSEQ multiplex PCR; TCRdb's copy has only in-frame clones and leaves some out. The sample carries roughly 140,000 clones, more than 45% recorded once. The material sequenced was CD8+ T cells sorted from blood, taken at week 0. Source of these receptors: a human donor with alopecia areata.

This clone occurred a few times. The chain employs TRBV4-3 and TRBJ2-6, with TRBD1 identical over 7 bases. V shed 1 base and J 0 bases; nucleotides not matched to a gene: 6. The germline gives CDR1 LGHNA, CDR2 YSLEER. CDR3 size: 18 residues. CDR3 in DNA: TGCGCCAGCAGCCAAGGCTTAGGGACAGTCTCTGGGGCCAACGTCCTGACTTTC. It encodes CASSQGLGTVSGANVLTF.

The table lists this clone with a count of one. V gene TRBV30 combines with J gene TRBJ2-1; weak D call: TRBD1 (6 bases). This CDR3 has 14 residues. Germline CDR1 is GTSNPN and CDR2 is SVGIG (reference sequence). With 1 base removed from V and 9 bases from J, the gap between germline ends came to 16 bases. Written as DNA, the CDR3 is TGTGCCTGGAGTGGACTCAGCAAAGGGGGTGAGCAGTTCTTC. Its protein product is CAWSGLSKGGEQFF. Filled out from reference TRBV30 and TRBJ2-1, the complete variable domain reads SQTIHQWPATLVQPVGSPLSLECTVEGTSNPNLYWYRQAAGRGLQLLFYSVGIGQISSEVPQNLSASRPQDRQFILSSKKLLLSDSGFYLCAWSGLSKGGEQFFGPGTRLTVL.